This is a list of T cell receptor beta chains from one sample in a study of shared clonotypes between healthy human individuals. Assay used: immunoSEQ multiplex PCR; TCRdb lists only in-frame clones, some missing. This sample has hundreds of thousands of clones, with around two thirds found just once. The sequenced sample consisted of memory CD4+ T cells sorted from blood. The receptors stem from a woman aged 25 to 45 in good health. Each CDR3 is given without its conserved first and last residue. The order of the fields is J gene, D gene, V gene, CDR3 protein. D genes are given only for firm matches.

TRBJ1-2 | - | TRBV28 | ASSAGASFYGYT
TRBJ1-1 | - | TRBV13 | ASSRGRPVNTEAF
TRBJ2-3 | - | TRBV15 | ATSRDQDYSDTQY
TRBJ1-4 | TRBD1 | TRBV28 | ASTGGQAYEKLF
TRBJ2-5 | - | TRBV9 | ASSLEVFQETQY
TRBJ2-3 | TRBD1 | TRBV5-1 | ASSLGQGADTQY
TRBJ2-1 | - | TRBV6-5 | ASSYVLATYNEQF
TRBJ2-5 | - | TRBV7-2 | ASSLASGGLWSGGSYQETQY
TRBJ2-5 | - | TRBV5-4 | ASSLGLGETQY
TRBJ2-3 | TRBD1 | TRBV7-8 | ASSGRDRVTDTQY
TRBJ2-5 | - | TRBV7-6 | ASSPQFGNQETQY
TRBJ2-3 | TRBD2 | TRBV19 | ASTAGTSGGDTQY
TRBJ1-2 | - | TRBV2 | ASSPKAYGYT
TRBJ2-1 | - | TRBV7-2 | ASSLGGAGASYNEQF
TRBJ2-2 | - | TRBV11-2 | ASSLAGANTGELF
TRBJ2-7 | - | TRBV19 | ASKSAGRRNYEQY
TRBJ2-7 | - | TRBV30 | AWSGTTYEQY
TRBJ2-7 | - | TRBV30 | AWSVTTAVY
TRBJ2-2 | TRBD1 | TRBV19 | ASSRQGTKTGELF
TRBJ2-6 | - | TRBV27 | ASSFGVGANVLT
TRBJ2-2 | - | TRBV7-3 | ASSLSPNTGELF
TRBJ2-6 | - | TRBV2 | ASSERSAGANVLT
TRBJ2-7 | - | TRBV5-1 | ASSLDRDLYEQY
TRBJ1-5 | TRBD1 | TRBV6-6 | ASSPLTGGQPQH
TRBJ2-5 | TRBD2 | TRBV5-1 | ASSSMTSDSQETQY
TRBJ2-5 | TRBD2 | TRBV28 | ASSPRLAGAETQY
TRBJ2-7 | TRBD2 | TRBV27 | ASSLKILAGGVSRSYEQY
TRBJ2-3 | - | TRBV10-3 | AITPGSSTDTQY
TRBJ2-1 | TRBD2 | TRBV5-1 | ASSYGTSVVPEQF
TRBJ1-4 | - | TRBV18 | ASSRPGEAGNEKLF
TRBJ2-3 | TRBD2 | TRBV5-1 | ASSLAGGPGTDTQY
TRBJ2-1 | TRBD2 | TRBV7-9 | ASTGEGRAVWNEQF
TRBJ2-3 | - | TRBV2 | ASIVSGLWGVPDTQY